Below are 22 T cell receptor beta chains sequenced from a single sample in a study of control samples from healthy donors and cancer patients. Clones were sequenced by immunoSEQ multiplex PCR, and TCRdb holds only the in-frame ones, with some missing. The sample comprises approximately 92,000 clones, approximately 93% of which are singletons, and over 1.3% rests with the top ten. The specimen was blood. These receptors all stem from a woman in her 30s in good health.

The chain joins TRBV11-2 to TRBJ2-1; TRBD2 matches at 13 bases. The CDR3 extends over 15 amino acids. In germline, CDR1 is SGHAT, CDR2 FQNNGV. The ends lost 5 bases at V and 9 bases at J; junction bases unmatched: 7. The CDR3 reads CASSGRLAGGSEQFF. The DNA for the CDR3 is TGTGCCAGCAGCGGCCGACTAGCGGGAGGTAGTGAGCAGTTCTTC.

This chain links TRBV10-1 with TRBJ2-1; 8 bases are a match to TRBD1. This CDR3 contains 14 residues. Losses at the gene ends were 3 bases for V and 8 bases for J; bases not matched to a gene: 6. CDR1 is WNHNN and CDR2 is SYGVQD in the germline V gene (reference sequence). The CDR3 DNA is TGCGCCAGCAGTGATCCGGACAGGGTCGATGAGCAGTTCTTC. This codes for CASSDPDRVDEQFF.

The gene calls are TRBV2 and TRBJ2-5; D might be TRBD2 (6 bases). Trimming shortened V by 8 bases and J by 7 bases, and 17 bases separated the two germline ends. This CDR3 comprises 13 residues. CDR1 and CDR2 from the germline V gene are SNHLY and FYNNEI. CDR3 loop: CASETVDGRTQYF. The CDR3 DNA follows: TGTGCCAGCGAAACAGTGGACGGGAGGACCCAGTACTTC. Together with reference TRBV2 and TRBJ2-5, the CDR3 gives the full variable domain: EPEVTQTPSHQVTQMGQEVILRCVPISNHLYFYWYRQILGQKVEFLVSFYNNEISEKSEIFDDQFSVERPDGSNFTLKIRSTKLEDSAMYFCASETVDGRTQYFGPGTRLLVL.

The gene calls are TRBV19 and TRBJ1-2; no reliable D call. The V gene lost 0 bases and the J gene lost 0 bases, with 8 bases spanning the gap. This CDR3 has 15 amino acids. Germline loops: CDR1 LNHDA, CDR2 SQIVND (reference sequence). The CDR3 region has the DNA TGTGCCAGTAGTATAGACGACGGAGCTAACTATGGCTACACCTTC. Its translation: CASSIDDGANYGYTF.

This clone was seen only once. The rearrangement uses TRBV6-1 and TRBJ2-7; the match to TRBD1 covers 8 bases. J lost 1 base, V lost 1 base, and 12 bases had no gene match. From germline, CDR1 is MNHNS and CDR2 SASEGT. The CDR3 spans 18 residues. The CDR3 loop reads CASSEEGWTGKGSYEQYF. The CDR3 region has the DNA TGTGCCAGCAGTGAAGAGGGGTGGACAGGGAAGGGGTCCTACGAGCAGTACTTC.

This chain links TRBV3-1 (or the pseudogene TRBV3-2) with TRBJ1-2; D unresolved. Trimming took 1 base from V and 8 from J, leaving 11 bases between them. The CDR3 is 13 amino acids. Germline assignment: CDR1 LGHDT and CDR2 YNNKEL (reference sequence). This CDR3 is CASSQVLDEGYTF. CDR3 sequence (DNA): TGTGCCAGCAGCCAAGTCCTAGACGAAGGCTACACCTTC.

The chain uses TRBV13 and TRBJ2-3; 11 bases fit TRBD2. This CDR3 has 16 residues. V was pared by 10 bases and J by 4 bases, with 13 bases of the junction left unmatched. Per germline, CDR1 PRHDT and CDR2 FYEKMQ (reference sequence). DNA of the CDR3: TGTGCCAACGCGGCGGCTAGCGGGGGGCCCCCAGATACGCAGTATTTT. Its translation is CANAAASGGPPDTQYF.

V gene TRBV6-1 combines with J gene TRBJ1-2; possible D gene TRBD1, 6 bases. The CDR3 totals 16 residues. In germline, CDR1 is MNHNS, CDR2 SASEGT. V gave up 1 base and J gave up 8 bases, with 20 bases separating them. The chain's CDR3 is CASSEVEVGTGSGYTF. The CDR3 DNA reads TGTGCCAGCAGTGAAGTGGAGGTTGGAACAGGGAGCGGCTACACCTTC.

The chain employs TRBV10-3 and TRBJ1-1; D unresolved. This CDR3 is built from 12 residues. The germline CDR1 and CDR2 sequences are ENHRY and SYGVKD. Trimming shortened V by 5 bases and J by 1 base, and 5 bases separated the two germline ends. This chain's CDR3 is CAISFGNTEAFF. The CDR3 DNA sequence: TGTGCCATCAGTTTCGGGAACACTGAAGCTTTCTTT.

The J gene is TRBJ1-2, the V gene TRBV2; the D gene is possibly TRBD1 (5 bases). The CDR3 is 12 residues long. Germline values: CDR1 SNHLY, CDR2 FYNNEI. V shed 7 bases and J shed 3 bases, with 9 bases lying between them. The CDR3 DNA reads as TGTGCCAGCAAACAGGACGACTATGGCTACACCTTC. Protein product: CASKQDDYGYTF.

As regards this clone: The same CDR3 also results from other DNA sequences found in this sample. The DNA of the CDR3 is TGTGCCAGCAGCCAAGAAATCAGGGGCGGGGGCTACACCTTC. Its translation: CASSQEIRGGGYTF. The chain couples TRBV3-1 (or the pseudogene TRBV3-2) to TRBJ1-2; a possible D gene is TRBD1 (6 bases). The CDR3 runs 14 residues. The V end lost 0 bases, the J end lost 8 bases, and 13 bases lay between the germline ends. Germline V gene lookup returns CDR1 LGHDT and CDR2 YNNKEL (reference sequence).

The V call is TRBV7-9, the J call TRBJ2-5, with unresolved D. The germline V and J ends were trimmed by 2 bases and 5 bases, with 21 bases remaining between them. The CDR3 is 17 amino acids. Germline V CDR1 and CDR2: SEHNR, FQNEAQ (reference sequence). This CDR3 is CASSLFRADKVWETQYF. The CDR3 nucleotides are TGTGCCAGCAGCTTATTCCGGGCTGATAAAGTGTGGGAGACCCAGTACTTC.

The CDR3: CASSTGVFNEKLFF. CDR3 DNA sequence: TGTGCCAGCAGCACAGGGGTCTTTAATGAAAAACTGTTTTTT. The chain joins TRBV5-6 to TRBJ1-4; 7 bases align to TRBD1. The CDR3 totals 14 residues. V lost 4 bases, J lost 4 bases, and 4 bases stayed unmatched. Germline V gene sequence: CDR1 SGHDT, CDR2 YYEEEE.

The V gene is TRBV6-5, the J gene TRBJ1-1; 8 bases are a match to TRBD1. Trimming removed 7 bases from V and 5 bases from J; junction bases left unmatched: 6. This CDR3 has 13 residues. CDR1 is MNHEY and CDR2 is SVGAGI in the germline V gene. The CDR3 protein is CASTRQGRTEAFF. The CDR3 DNA sequence: TGTGCCAGCACCCGACAGGGGAGAACTGAAGCTTTCTTT.

The chain recombines TRBV10-1 with TRBJ2-3, with TRBD2 matching 9 bases. The germline gives CDR1 WNHNN, CDR2 SYGVQD (reference sequence). Trimming removed 6 bases from V and 12 bases from J; junction bases left unmatched: 4. The CDR3 runs to 11 residues. The CDR3 DNA reads TGCGCCAGCAGGACAGCGGGGGGTCAGTATTTT. It translates to CASRTAGGQYF.

The chain uses TRBV7-9 and TRBJ1-1; D remains ambiguous. This CDR3 has 13 residues. The V and J ends lost 1 base and 5 bases respectively, with 8 bases between them. Germline lookup yields CDR1 SEHNR and CDR2 FQNEAQ (reference sequence). The CDR3 nucleotides are TGTGCCAGCAGCTTAGAAGGGTGTACTGAAGCTTTCTTT. Protein product: CASSLEGCTEAFF.

The V gene is TRBV30, the J gene TRBJ2-4, with D possibly TRBD2 on 6 matching bases. V lost 3 bases and J 6 bases, leaving 21 bases between the germline ends. Germline V lookup: CDR1 GTSNPN, CDR2 SVGIG (reference sequence). This CDR3 region has 16 residues. The DNA of the CDR3 is TGTGCCTGGAGGGGAACTACCATCGCCGGGGGAAACATTCAGTACTTC. The encoded protein is CAWRGTTIAGGNIQYF.

This chain connects TRBV6-5 to TRBJ2-3; no clear D. CDR1 is MNHEY and CDR2 is SVGAGI in the germline V gene. V dropped 5 bases and J dropped 2 bases, with 2 bases sitting between them. The CDR3 spans 11 residues. The CDR3 coding sequence is TGTGCCAGCAGTACCACAGATACGCAGTATTTT. This encodes CASSTTDTQYF.

This rearrangement joins TRBV27 to TRBJ2-2; D gene uncertain. The germline V gene encodes CDR1 MNHEY and CDR2 SMNVEV (reference sequence). V was pared by 8 bases and J by 1 base, with 8 bases between. The CDR3 is 13 residues long. CDR3 in DNA: TGTGCCAGCGCTCGGGTGAACACCGGGGAGCTGTTTTTT. Amino acid sequence: CASARVNTGELFF.

The chain carries TRBV5-4 and TRBJ2-5; 7 nucleotides line up with TRBD2. V was pared by 0 bases and J by 5 bases, with 10 bases of the junction left unmatched. The CDR3 is 16 residues long. In germline, CDR1 is SGHNT, CDR2 YYREEE (reference sequence). CDR3 nucleotide sequence: TGTGCCAGCAGCTTGGCCGGTTCAGGGAGGGAGGAGACCCAGTACTTC. Residues: CASSLAGSGREETQYF.

This clone is a singleton in its sample. V is TRBV6-5 and J is TRBJ1-1; 9 bases agree with TRBD1. Germline V CDR1 and CDR2: MNHEY, SVGAGI. The CDR3 consists of 14 residues. J gave up 10 bases and V 0 bases, and 6 bases lay outside the gene matches. This chain's CDR3 is CASSYSTGQGPAFF. The CDR3 DNA reads TGTGCCAGCAGTTACTCGACGGGACAGGGACCAGCTTTCTTT.

The CDR3 is CASSMSLSYNEQFF. In DNA, the CDR3 is TGTGCCAGTAGTATGAGTTTATCCTACAATGAGCAGTTCTTC. This sequence joins TRBV19 and TRBJ2-1, with D uncertain. V lost 3 bases to trimming and J lost 1 base, with 7 bases between them. The CDR3 contains 14 residues. Germline V gene lookup returns CDR1 LNHDA and CDR2 SQIVND (reference sequence). Supplemented by reference TRBV19 and TRBJ2-1, the full variable domain reads DGGITQSPKYLFRKEGQNVTLSCEQNLNHDAMYWYRQDPGQGLRLIYYSQIVNDFQKGDIAEGYSVSREKKESFPLTVTSAQKNPTAFYLCASSMSLSYNEQFFGPGTRLTVL.